Listed below are T cell receptor beta chains from one sample, sequenced in a study of shared clonotypes between healthy human individuals. The assay was immunoSEQ multiplex PCR, and TCRdb's table has in-frame clones only and misses some. The sample records about 2 million clones, approximately 95% being singletons. Input material: naive CD8+ T cells sorted from blood. Receptor source: a man aged 18 to 29 in good health. The CDR3 runs from the conserved cysteine through the conserved F or W. The order of the fields is D gene, V gene, CDR3 length, J gene, clone size, CDR3 protein, CDR3 DNA. The D gene is left open where the match is weak. Size is stated for part of the rows, as once, few or many counts, or as a class when the clone is expanded.

>-|TRBV7-8|13|TRBJ2-7|once
CATQEGVTYEQYF
TGTGCCACCCAAGAAGGGGTGACCTACGAGCAGTACTTC
>-|TRBV5-6|13|TRBJ1-1|-
CASSLPGETEAFF
TGTGCCAGCAGCTTGCCGGGGGAAACTGAAGCTTTCTTT
>TRBD1|TRBV27|14|TRBJ1-4|once
CASSTTGGNEKLFF
TGTGCCAGCAGCACTACAGGGGGTAATGAAAAACTGTTTTTT
>-|TRBV28|12|TRBJ1-3|-
CASSLLRNTIYF
TGTGCCAGCAGTTTATTGCGAAACACCATATATTTT
>TRBD1|TRBV2|15|TRBJ2-1|-
CASTKDRGEYNEQFF
TGTGCCAGCACCAAGGACAGGGGGGAATACAATGAGCAGTTCTTC
>TRBD2|TRBV27|13|TRBJ2-5|once
CASSRSGEETQYF
TGTGCCAGCAGCCGTAGCGGGGAAGAGACCCAGTACTTC
>-|TRBV5-1|14|TRBJ2-7|-
CASSLPGQEGERYF
TGCGCCAGCAGCTTACCGGGGCAAGAGGGCGAGCGGTACTTC
>TRBD2|TRBV9|15|TRBJ2-1|-
CASSVFAGGYNEQFF
TGTGCCAGCAGCGTATTTGCGGGAGGGTACAATGAGCAGTTCTTC
>-|TRBV14|15|TRBJ1-1|-
CASSQDSSGFTEAFF
TGTGCCAGCAGCCAAGATTCGTCCGGTTTCACTGAAGCTTTCTTT
>TRBD1|TRBV28|16|TRBJ2-7|-
CASSSTGGPMDLEQYF
TGTGCCAGCAGTTCGACAGGGGGACCGATGGATCTCGAGCAGTACTTC
>-|TRBV6-1|12|TRBJ2-3|-
CASSEIADTQYF
TGTGCCAGCAGTGAAATCGCAGATACGCAGTATTTT
>-|TRBV5-3|15|TRBJ1-3|-
CARSFKRQFGNTIYF
TGTGCCAGAAGCTTTAAAAGACAGTTTGGAAACACCATATATTTT
>TRBD2|TRBV14|20|TRBJ2-3|once
CASSQDLGLAGVPPTDTQYF
TGTGCCAGCAGCCAAGATTTGGGACTAGCGGGAGTCCCCCCCACAGATACGCAGTATTTT
>TRBD1|TRBV9|14|TRBJ2-7|-
CASAIEGQGDEQYF
TGTGCCAGTGCAATAGAGGGACAGGGGGACGAGCAGTACTTC
>TRBD1|TRBV6-5|13|TRBJ2-5|-
CASRPGQEETQYF
TGTGCCAGCAGACCGGGACAGGAAGAGACCCAGTACTTC
>-|TRBV4-1|15|TRBJ2-4|-
CASSQDGRGENIQYF
TGCGCCAGCAGCCAAGATGGGCGAGGGGAGAACATTCAGTACTTC
>-|TRBV9|12|TRBJ1-6|once
CASSDGNSPLHF
TGTGCCAGCAGCGATGGCAATTCACCCCTCCACTTT
>TRBD1|TRBV18|16|TRBJ1-5|-
CASSPPGQGLGQPQHF
TGTGCCAGCTCACCACCGGGACAGGGGCTAGGGCAGCCCCAGCATTTT
>TRBD2|TRBV6-5|16|TRBJ2-5|-
CASSWIRLAGDMTQYF
TGTGCCAGCAGTTGGATAAGACTAGCGGGAGACATGACCCAGTACTTC
>-|TRBV4-1|16|TRBJ2-3|once
CASSPTFKTLTDTQYF
TGCGCCAGCAGCCCAACTTTCAAGACCCTCACAGATACGCAGTATTTT
>-|TRBV7-9|18|TRBJ2-1|-
CASSFLAWTRRSYNEQFF
TGTGCCAGCAGCTTCCTAGCTTGGACTCGCCGCTCCTACAATGAGCAGTTCTTC
>-|TRBV29-1|17|TRBJ2-2|-
CSVWIGGQGTHTGELFF
TGCAGCGTGTGGATTGGGGGTCAGGGCACGCACACCGGGGAGCTGTTTTTT
>-|TRBV28|17|TRBJ2-3|-
CASSSILQGLVTDTQYF
TGTGCCAGCAGTAGCATCCTACAGGGATTAGTCACAGATACGCAGTATTTT
>-|TRBV12-5|14|TRBJ1-5|-
CASGLLGGRQPQHF
TGTGCTAGTGGTTTGCTGGGGGGTCGGCAGCCCCAGCATTTT
>-|TRBV7-9|15|TRBJ1-2|-
CASSSPEGSNYGYTF
TGTGCCAGCAGCTCCCCGGAGGGTAGCAACTATGGCTACACCTTC
>-|TRBV11-2|15|TRBJ2-5|once
CASSLEAGGGETQYF
TGTGCCAGCAGCTTAGAAGCAGGTGGCGGGGAGACCCAGTACTTC
>-|TRBV9|13|TRBJ1-1|-
CASSVGMNTEAFF
TGTGCCAGCAGCGTTGGGATGAACACTGAAGCTTTCTTT
>-|TRBV21-1|15|TRBJ1-1|-
CASSKPGCFRTEAFF
TGTGCCAGCAGCAAGCCAGGGTGTTTTAGGACTGAAGCTTTCTTT
>-|TRBV28|15|TRBJ2-7|-
CASQGQLLLSYEQYF
TGTGCCAGCCAGGGACAACTACTACTCTCCTACGAGCAGTACTTC